This T cell receptor beta chain derives from a study of OX40 agonist ivuxolimab in advanced cancers. This clone was counted a single time. The target antigen is unknown. Study conclusions and caveats: The CD4+ and CD8+ T cells in the blood had expanded clonally by week 6 at 0.1 to 3.0 mg/kg. CD8+ T cells averaged more expanded clones than CD4+. Relatively little clonal expansion, among the lowest observed, appeared in partial responders at 0.1-3.0 mg/kg.

Method: immunoSEQ multiplex PCR; TCRdb's copy keeps in-frame clones and lacks some. The table has 90,000 to 100,000 clones, approximately 90% seen once. This sequence originates from an adult with an advanced solid tumor such as melanoma, head and neck, liver or kidney cancer. This specimen consisted of CD4+ or CD8+ T cells sorted from blood, obtained in a trial of the OX40 agonist ivuxolimab.

Here the CDR3 DNA reads TGCAGTGCTACGGCTAGGGAGACCCAGTACTTC. Translated, it gives CSATARETQYF. This chain connects TRBV20-1 to TRBJ2-5; no reliable D call. Per the germline V gene, CDR1 is DFQATT and CDR2 is SNEGSKA (reference sequence). This CDR3 has 11 amino acids. V was cut by 4 bases and J by 5 bases, with 8 bases left in between.